Listed below are T cell receptor beta chains from one sample, sequenced in a study of T cell responses to AZD1222 COVID-19 vaccine. Repertoires were generated with immunoSEQ multiplex PCR, while TCRdb's copy carries only in-frame clones and drops some. The profile shows fewer than 100,000 clones, 85% to 90% of them singletons. The sample here was peripheral blood, taken 28 days after the second AZD1222 dose. The receptors come from an adult who received the AZD1222 COVID-19 vaccine. The CDR3 runs from the conserved cysteine through the conserved F or W. The D gene is left open where the match is weak. Some rows mark clone size as missing; the rest say once, few, many or name a class of expanded clone.

clone size | J gene | V gene | D gene | CDR3 protein | CDR3 DNA
- | TRBJ2-7 | TRBV6-5 | - | CASSPSSMYEQYF | TGTGCCAGCAGTCCATCCAGCATGTACGAGCAGTACTTC
- | TRBJ2-7 | TRBV7-2 | TRBD2 | CASSLLAGGPEQYF | TGTGCCAGCAGCTTACTAGCGGGAGGGCCCGAGCAGTACTTC
- | TRBJ2-7 | TRBV20-1 | - | CSARRLNEQYF | TGCAGTGCTAGGCGGCTTAACGAGCAGTACTTC
- | TRBJ2-7 | TRBV5-1 | TRBD2 | CASSMTSGRRSYEQYF | TGCGCCAGCAGCATGACTAGCGGGAGGCGCTCCTACGAGCAGTACTTC
- | TRBJ1-1 | TRBV5-5 | - | CASSSEQGMSTEAFF | TGTGCCAGCAGCTCGGAACAGGGCATGAGCACTGAAGCTTTCTTT
once | TRBJ1-2 | TRBV28 | TRBD1 | CASSLGPGTGEGYTF | TGTGCCAGCAGTTTAGGACCCGGGACAGGGGAAGGCTACACCTTC
once | TRBJ2-7 | TRBV6-5 | - | CASSFQGSGYEQYF | TGTGCCAGCAGTTTCCAGGGGTCGGGATACGAGCAGTACTTC
- | TRBJ1-5 | TRBV2 | - | CASSEGAQPQHF | TGTGCCAGCAGTGAAGGGGCCCAGCCCCAGCATTTT
- | TRBJ1-1 | TRBV18 | - | CASSPSTGNTEAFF | TGTGCCAGCTCACCTTCGACAGGGAACACTGAAGCTTTCTTT
- | TRBJ1-4 | TRBV19 | - | CASSIEDWGRNEKLFF | TGTGCCAGTAGTATCGAGGATTGGGGAAGAAATGAAAAACTGTTTTTT
- | TRBJ2-3 | TRBV20-1 | - | CSAGTTDTQYF | TGCAGTGCCGGGACAACAGATACGCAGTATTTT
- | TRBJ1-1 | TRBV28 | - | CASSNGGMNTEAFF | TGTGCCAGCAGTAACGGGGGAATGAACACTGAAGCTTTCTTT
- | TRBJ2-7 | TRBV9 | - | CASSVGVEGEQYF | TGTGCCAGCAGCGTTGGGGTAGAGGGCGAGCAGTACTTC
- | TRBJ2-1 | TRBV6-6 | - | CASSYVDEQFF | TGTGCCAGCAGTTACGTGGATGAGCAGTTCTTC
- | TRBJ2-7 | TRBV7-9 | TRBD2 | CASSLGGGELQYF | TGTGCCAGCAGCTTAGGTGGGGGGGAACTCCAGTACTTC
- | TRBJ2-5 | TRBV12-3/TRBV12-4 | - | CASSLGQETQYF | TGTGCCAGCAGTTTAGGACAAGAGACCCAGTACTTC
once | TRBJ1-2 | TRBV10-1 | - | CASSEFVGADYGYTF | TGCGCCAGCAGTGAGTTTGTGGGGGCCGACTATGGCTACACCTTC
once | TRBJ1-2 | TRBV10-3 | - | CADSGGAWEGYTF | TGTGCCGATTCCGGGGGAGCGTGGGAGGGCTACACCTTC
few | TRBJ1-6 | TRBV5-6 | TRBD1 | CASSLRGQGRPPLHF | TGTGCCAGCAGCCTCAGGGGACAGGGAAGGCCACCCCTCCACTTT
- | TRBJ2-5 | TRBV15 | - | CATSRGLGETQYF | TGTGCCACCAGCAGAGGTTTGGGAGAGACCCAGTACTTC
few | TRBJ1-6 | TRBV15 | TRBD1 | CATQGSSYNSPLHF | TGTGCCACACAGGGGAGCTCCTATAATTCACCCCTCCACTTT
- | TRBJ2-2 | TRBV27 | TRBD2 | CASFTSGNHVRTGELFF | TGTGCCAGCTTCACTAGCGGGAACCATGTTAGGACCGGGGAGCTGTTTTTT
- | TRBJ2-3 | TRBV29-1 | - | CSVEGGATDTQYF | TGCAGCGTTGAAGGGGGCGCCACAGATACGCAGTATTTT
- | TRBJ2-7 | TRBV19 | TRBD1 | CASSPTGSDEQYF | TGTGCCAGTAGTCCGACAGGGTCTGACGAGCAGTACTTC
once | TRBJ1-6 | TRBV27 | TRBD1 | CASSLTYGTATSGSPLHF | TGTGCCAGCAGTTTAACATACGGGACAGCCACGTCGGGTTCACCCCTCCACTTT
- | TRBJ2-1 | TRBV18 | - | CASSPSPGFKNEQFF | TGTGCCAGCTCACCATCTCCAGGGTTTAAAAATGAGCAGTTCTTC
- | TRBJ1-1 | TRBV5-5 | - | CASSRGVDTEAFF | TGTGCCAGCAGCCGGGGGGTTGACACTGAAGCTTTCTTT
- | TRBJ1-2 | TRBV7-9 | - | CASSPSGGNYGYTF | TGTGCCAGCAGCCCAAGTGGGGGAAACTATGGCTACACCTTC
- | TRBJ2-1 | TRBV28 | TRBD2 | CASHGASGREYNEQFF | TGTGCCAGCCACGGAGCTAGCGGGAGGGAGTACAATGAGCAGTTCTTC
- | TRBJ1-2 | TRBV5-1 | - | CASTLEANSNYGYTF | TGCGCCAGCACCCTCGAGGCGAATTCTAACTATGGCTACACCTTC
- | TRBJ1-3 | TRBV16 | - | CASSQGTPRSAGNTIYF | TGTGCCAGCAGCCAAGGGACTCCCCGATCGGCTGGAAACACCATATATTTT
- | TRBJ2-6 | TRBV7-9 | - | CASSPGANVLTF | TGTGCCAGCAGCCCTGGGGCCAACGTCCTGACTTTC
- | TRBJ2-7 | TRBV28 | - | CASTTQFSYEQYF | TGTGCCAGTACGACTCAATTCTCCTACGAGCAGTACTTC
- | TRBJ1-2 | TRBV13 | - | CASSSNLYGYTF | TGTGCCAGCAGCTCCAACCTCTATGGCTACACCTTC
- | TRBJ2-1 | TRBV5-1 | - | CASSLRQPVYNEQFF | TGCGCCAGCAGCTTGAGACAGCCCGTATACAATGAGCAGTTCTTC
- | TRBJ1-3 | TRBV10-3 | - | CAITSPGRASGNTIYF | TGTGCCATCACCAGTCCCGGTAGGGCCTCTGGAAACACCATATATTTT
- | TRBJ1-6 | TRBV27 | TRBD1 | CASSLSGGKSPLHF | TGTGCCAGCAGTTTGTCAGGGGGTAAATCACCCCTCCACTTT
few | TRBJ2-3 | TRBV5-5 | - | CASSLAGADTQYF | TGTGCCAGCAGCTTGGCCGGCGCAGATACGCAGTATTTT
- | TRBJ1-3 | TRBV4-1 | - | CASSLDPGGGNTIYF | TGCGCCAGCAGCCTCGACCCAGGAGGGGGAAACACCATATATTTT